Described below is a single TCR beta chain sequence and its context. The entry originates in a study of identical twins. This CDR3 contains 11 residues. The ends were cut back, 6 bases at V and 10 bases at J, with 10 bases in the middle. TCRdb fed the 5' RACE reads into MiXCR, producing one record per CDR3 protein. The sample consists of hundreds of thousands of distinct CDR3 sequences, 15% to 20% of them appearing once. These data were likewise used in another study, on T cells expressing NK-cell markers. That study reports: Dominant NKG2C+ clonotypes in a handful of donors made up roughly 1.0-7.0% of CD8+ T cells.

The sequenced sample was PBMCs. This TCR was sampled from a woman under 30 in good health. The chain couples TRBV12-3 or TRBV12-4 to TRBJ1-3; the D gene is possibly TRBD1 (6 bases). The CDR3 coding sequence is TGTGCCAGCAGAGGACAGCTAACCATATATTTT. Translation gives CASRGQLTIYF.